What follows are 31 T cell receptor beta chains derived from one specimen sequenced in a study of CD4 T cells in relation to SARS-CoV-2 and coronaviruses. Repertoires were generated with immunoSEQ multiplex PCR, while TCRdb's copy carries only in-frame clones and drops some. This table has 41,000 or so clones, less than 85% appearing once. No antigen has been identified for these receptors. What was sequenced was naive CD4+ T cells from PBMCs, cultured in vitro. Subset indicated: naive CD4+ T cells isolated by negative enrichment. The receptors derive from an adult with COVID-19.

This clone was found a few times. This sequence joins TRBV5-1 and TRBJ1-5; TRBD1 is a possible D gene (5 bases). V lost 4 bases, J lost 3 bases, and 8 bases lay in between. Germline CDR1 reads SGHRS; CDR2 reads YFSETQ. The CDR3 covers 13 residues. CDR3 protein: CASSQTVNQPQHF. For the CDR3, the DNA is TGCGCCAGCAGCCAGACAGTCAATCAGCCCCAGCATTTT.

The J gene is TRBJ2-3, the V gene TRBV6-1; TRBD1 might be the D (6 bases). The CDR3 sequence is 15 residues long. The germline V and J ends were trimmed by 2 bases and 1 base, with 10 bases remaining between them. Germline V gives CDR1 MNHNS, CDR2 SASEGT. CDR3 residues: CASSEQGSGTDTQYF. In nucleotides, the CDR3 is TGTGCCAGCAGTGAACAGGGGAGCGGCACAGATACGCAGTATTTT.

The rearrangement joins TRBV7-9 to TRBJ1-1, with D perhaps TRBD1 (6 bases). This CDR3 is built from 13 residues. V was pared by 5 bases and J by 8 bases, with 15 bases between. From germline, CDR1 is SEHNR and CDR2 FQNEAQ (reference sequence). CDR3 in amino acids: CASSRDIPREAFF. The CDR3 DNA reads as TGTGCCAGCAGCAGGGACATCCCCAGGGAAGCTTTCTTT. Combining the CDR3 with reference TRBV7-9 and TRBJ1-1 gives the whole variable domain DTGVSQNPRHKITKRGQNVTFRCDPISEHNRLYWYRQTLGQGPEFLTYFQNEAQLEKSRLLSDRFSAERPKGSFSTLEIQRTEQGDSAMYLCASSRDIPREAFFGQGTRLTVV.

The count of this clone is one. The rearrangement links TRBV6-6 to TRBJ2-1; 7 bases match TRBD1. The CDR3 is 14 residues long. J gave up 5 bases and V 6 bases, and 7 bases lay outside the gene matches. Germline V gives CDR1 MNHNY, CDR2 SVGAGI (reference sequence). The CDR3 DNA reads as TGTGCCAGCAGCTTATTGGGACAGCACAATGAGCAGTTCTTC. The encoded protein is CASSLLGQHNEQFF.

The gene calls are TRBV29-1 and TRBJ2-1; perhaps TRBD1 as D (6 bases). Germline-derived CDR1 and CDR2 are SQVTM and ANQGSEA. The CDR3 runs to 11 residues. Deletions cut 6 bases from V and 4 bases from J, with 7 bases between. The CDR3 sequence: CSVGQYNEQFF. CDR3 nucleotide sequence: TGCAGCGTAGGACAGTACAATGAGCAGTTCTTC.

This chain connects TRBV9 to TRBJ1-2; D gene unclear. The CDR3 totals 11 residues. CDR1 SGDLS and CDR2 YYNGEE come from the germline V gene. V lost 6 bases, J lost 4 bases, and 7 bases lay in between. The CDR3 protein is CASIGLYGYTF. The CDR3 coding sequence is TGTGCCAGCATCGGGCTCTATGGCTACACCTTC. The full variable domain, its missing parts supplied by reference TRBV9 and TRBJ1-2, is DSGVTQTPKHLITATGQRVTLRCSPRSGDLSVYWYQQSLDQGLQFLIQYYNGEERAKGNILERFSAQQFPDLHSELNLSSLELGDSALYFCASIGLYGYTFGSGTRLTVV.

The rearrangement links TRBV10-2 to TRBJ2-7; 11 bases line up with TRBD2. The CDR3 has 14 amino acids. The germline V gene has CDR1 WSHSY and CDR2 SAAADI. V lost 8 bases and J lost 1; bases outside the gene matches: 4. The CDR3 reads CASRGTSGSYEQYF. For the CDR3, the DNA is TGCGCCAGCCGAGGGACTAGCGGTTCCTACGAGCAGTACTTC.

This CDR3 reads CASSRARLNIQYF. The CDR3 DNA reads as TGTGCCAGCAGTCGTGCGCGGTTAAACATTCAGTACTTC. V is TRBV12-3 or TRBV12-4 and J is TRBJ2-4; D uncertain. The CDR3 totals 13 residues. With 5 bases removed from V and 6 bases from J, the gap between germline ends came to 11 bases.

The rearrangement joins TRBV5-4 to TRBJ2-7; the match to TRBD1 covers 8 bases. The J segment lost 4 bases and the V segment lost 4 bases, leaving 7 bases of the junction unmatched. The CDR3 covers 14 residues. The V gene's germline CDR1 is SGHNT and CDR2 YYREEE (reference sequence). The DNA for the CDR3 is TGTGCCAGCAGCCCGGGGCAGGGGGCGTACGAGCAGTACTTC. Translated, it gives CASSPGQGAYEQYF.

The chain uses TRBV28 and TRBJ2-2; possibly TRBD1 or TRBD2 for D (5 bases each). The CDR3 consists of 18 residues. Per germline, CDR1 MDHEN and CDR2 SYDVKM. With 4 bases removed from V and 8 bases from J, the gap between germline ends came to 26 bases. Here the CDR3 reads CASSSGTPLFRFPGELFF. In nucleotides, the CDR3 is TGTGCCAGCAGTTCCGGGACCCCTCTTTTCCGCTTCCCTGGGGAGCTGTTTTTT.

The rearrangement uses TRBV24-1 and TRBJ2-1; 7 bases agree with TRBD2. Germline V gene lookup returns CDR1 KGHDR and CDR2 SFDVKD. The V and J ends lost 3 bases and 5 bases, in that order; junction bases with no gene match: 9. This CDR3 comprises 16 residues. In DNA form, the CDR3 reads TGTGCCACCAGTGATACCCGGAAGCGGGGAAACAATGAGCAGTTCTTC. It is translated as CATSDTRKRGNNEQFF.

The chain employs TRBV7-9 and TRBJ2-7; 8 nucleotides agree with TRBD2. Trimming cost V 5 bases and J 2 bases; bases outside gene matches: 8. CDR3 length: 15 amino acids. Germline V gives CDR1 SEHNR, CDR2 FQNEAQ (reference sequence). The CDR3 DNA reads TGTGCCAGCAGCACAGTGGGACTAGGACCCTACGAGCAGTACTTC. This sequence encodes CASSTVGLGPYEQYF.

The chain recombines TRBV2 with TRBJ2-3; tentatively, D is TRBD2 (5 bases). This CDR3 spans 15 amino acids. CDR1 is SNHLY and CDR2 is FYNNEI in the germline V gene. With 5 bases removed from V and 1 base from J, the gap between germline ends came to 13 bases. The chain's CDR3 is CASSLLAGRTDTQYF. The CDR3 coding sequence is TGTGCCAGCAGTCTCTTGGCGGGTCGCACAGATACGCAGTATTTT.

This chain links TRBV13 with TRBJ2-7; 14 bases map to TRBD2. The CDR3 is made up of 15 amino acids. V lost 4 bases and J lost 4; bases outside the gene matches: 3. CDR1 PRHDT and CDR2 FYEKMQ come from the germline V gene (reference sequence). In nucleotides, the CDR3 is TGTGCCAGCAGCTCGGGACTAGCGGGAGAATACGAGCAGTACTTC. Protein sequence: CASSSGLAGEYEQYF.

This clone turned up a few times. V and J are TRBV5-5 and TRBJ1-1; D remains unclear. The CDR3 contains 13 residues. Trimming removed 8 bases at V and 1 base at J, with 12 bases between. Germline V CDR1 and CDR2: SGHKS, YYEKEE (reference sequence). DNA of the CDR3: TGTGCCAGTGTCCGGGGTTCGAACACTGAAGCTTTCTTT. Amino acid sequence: CASVRGSNTEAFF.

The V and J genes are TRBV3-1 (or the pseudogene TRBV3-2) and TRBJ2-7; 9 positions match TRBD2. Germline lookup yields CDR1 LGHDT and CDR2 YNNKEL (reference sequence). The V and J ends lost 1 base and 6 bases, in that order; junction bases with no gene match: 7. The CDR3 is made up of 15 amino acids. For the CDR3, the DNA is TGTGCCAGCAGCCAAGCCGCGGGAGGGGTCTTCGAGCAGTACTTC. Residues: CASSQAAGGVFEQYF.

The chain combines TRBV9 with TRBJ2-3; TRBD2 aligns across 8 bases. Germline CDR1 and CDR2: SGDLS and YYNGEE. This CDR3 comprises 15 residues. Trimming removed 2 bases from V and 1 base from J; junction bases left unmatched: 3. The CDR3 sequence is CASSVELAGTDTQYF. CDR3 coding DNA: TGTGCCAGCAGCGTCGAACTAGCGGGCACAGATACGCAGTATTTT.

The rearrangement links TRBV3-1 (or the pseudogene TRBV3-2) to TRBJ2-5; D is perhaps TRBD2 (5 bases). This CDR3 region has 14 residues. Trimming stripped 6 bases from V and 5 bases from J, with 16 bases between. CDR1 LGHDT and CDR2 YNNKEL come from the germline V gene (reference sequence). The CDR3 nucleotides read TGTGCCAGCAGTCACCGGGAACTAGAGGAGACCCAGTACTTC. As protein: CASSHRELEETQYF.

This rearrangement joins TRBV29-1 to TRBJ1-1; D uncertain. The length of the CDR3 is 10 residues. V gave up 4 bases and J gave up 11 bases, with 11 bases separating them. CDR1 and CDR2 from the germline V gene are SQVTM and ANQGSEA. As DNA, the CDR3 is TGCAGCGTTGTTAGCGGCCAGGCTTTCTTT. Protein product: CSVVSGQAFF.

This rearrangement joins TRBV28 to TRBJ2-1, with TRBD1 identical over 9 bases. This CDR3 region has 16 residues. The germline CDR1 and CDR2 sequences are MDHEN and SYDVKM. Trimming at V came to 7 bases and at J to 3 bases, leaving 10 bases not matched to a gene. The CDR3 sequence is CASNRPGQGFYNEQFF. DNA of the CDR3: TGTGCCAGCAATCGTCCGGGACAGGGTTTCTACAATGAGCAGTTCTTC. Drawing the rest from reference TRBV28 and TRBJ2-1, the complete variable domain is DVKVTQSSRYLVKRTGEKVFLECVQDMDHENMFWYRQDPGLGLRLIYFSYDVKMKEKGDIPEGYSVSREKKERFSLILESASTNQTSMYLCASNRPGQGFYNEQFFGPGTRLTVL.

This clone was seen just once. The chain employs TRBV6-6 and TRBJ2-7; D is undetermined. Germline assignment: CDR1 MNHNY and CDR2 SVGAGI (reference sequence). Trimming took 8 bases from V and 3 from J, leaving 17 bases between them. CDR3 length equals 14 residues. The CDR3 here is CASALLGSDYEQYF. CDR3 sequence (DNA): TGTGCCAGCGCCCTCCTAGGCAGTGACTACGAGCAGTACTTC.

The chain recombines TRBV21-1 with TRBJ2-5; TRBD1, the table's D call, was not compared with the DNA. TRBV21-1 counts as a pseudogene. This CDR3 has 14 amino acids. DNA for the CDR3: TGTGCCAGCAGCATGGTAAGGGGATTAGAGACCCAGTACTTC. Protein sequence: CASSMVRGLETQYF.

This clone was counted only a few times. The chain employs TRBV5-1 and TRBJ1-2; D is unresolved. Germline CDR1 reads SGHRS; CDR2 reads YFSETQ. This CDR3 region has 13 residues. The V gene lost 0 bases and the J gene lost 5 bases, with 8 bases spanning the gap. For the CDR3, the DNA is TGCGCCAGCAGCTTGGAGGGCCCTTATGGCTACACCTTC. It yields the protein CASSLEGPYGYTF.

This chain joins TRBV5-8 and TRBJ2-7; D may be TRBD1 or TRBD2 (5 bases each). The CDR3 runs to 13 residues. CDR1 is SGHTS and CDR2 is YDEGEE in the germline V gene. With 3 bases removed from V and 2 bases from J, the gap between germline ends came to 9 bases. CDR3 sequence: CASSWGIAYEQYF. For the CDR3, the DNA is TGTGCCAGCAGCTGGGGGATAGCCTACGAGCAGTACTTC.

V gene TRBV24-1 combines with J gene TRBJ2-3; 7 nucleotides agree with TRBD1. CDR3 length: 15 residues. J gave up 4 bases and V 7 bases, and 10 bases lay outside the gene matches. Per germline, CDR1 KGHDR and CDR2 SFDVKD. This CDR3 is CATRDRDEWADTQYF. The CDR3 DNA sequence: TGTGCCACCAGAGACAGGGACGAATGGGCAGATACGCAGTATTTT.

The CDR3 DNA reads as TGCAGCGTTGAGGGTGATGGGGGACGGAGGTATGAGCAGTTCTTC. Its protein is CSVEGDGGRRYEQFF. The chain uses TRBV29-1 and TRBJ2-1, with D tentatively TRBD1 or TRBD2 (5 bases each). Germline V gives CDR1 SQVTM, CDR2 ANQGSEA. This CDR3 is built from 15 residues. Between the trimmed V and J ends, which lost 3 bases and 8 bases, there was a span of 20 bases.

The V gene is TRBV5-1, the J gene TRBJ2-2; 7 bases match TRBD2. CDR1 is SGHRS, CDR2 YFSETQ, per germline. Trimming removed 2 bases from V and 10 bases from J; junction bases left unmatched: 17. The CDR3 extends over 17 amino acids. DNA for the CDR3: TGCGCCAGCAGCTTATCCGGGACTACTAGGAGTCGTACGGAGCTGTTTTTT. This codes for CASSLSGTTRSRTELFF.

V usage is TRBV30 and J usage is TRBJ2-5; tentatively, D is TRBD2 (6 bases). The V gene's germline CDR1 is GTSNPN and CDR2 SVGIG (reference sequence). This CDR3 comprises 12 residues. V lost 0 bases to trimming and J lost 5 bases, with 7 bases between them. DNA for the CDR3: TGTGCCTGGAGTGTTGGGGGGGAGACCCAGTACTTC. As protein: CAWSVGGETQYF. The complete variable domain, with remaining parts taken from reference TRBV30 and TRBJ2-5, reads SQTIHQWPATLVQPVGSPLSLECTVEGTSNPNLYWYRQAAGRGLQLLFYSVGIGQISSEVPQNLSASRPQDRQFILSSKKLLLSDSGFYLCAWSVGGETQYFGPGTRLLVL.

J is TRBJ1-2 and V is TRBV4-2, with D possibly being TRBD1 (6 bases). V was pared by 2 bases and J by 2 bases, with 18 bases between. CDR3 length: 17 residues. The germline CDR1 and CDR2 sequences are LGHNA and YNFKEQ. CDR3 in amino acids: CASSQQGPEDLNYGYTF. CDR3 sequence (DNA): TGTGCCAGCAGCCAACAGGGGCCGGAGGACCTCAACTATGGCTACACCTTC.

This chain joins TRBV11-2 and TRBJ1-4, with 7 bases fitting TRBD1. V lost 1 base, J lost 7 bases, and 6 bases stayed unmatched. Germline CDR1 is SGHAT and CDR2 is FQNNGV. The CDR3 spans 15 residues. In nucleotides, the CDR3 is TGTGCCAGCAGCTTAGTGGGACAGTGGGGTGAAAAACTGTTTTTT. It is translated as CASSLVGQWGEKLFF.

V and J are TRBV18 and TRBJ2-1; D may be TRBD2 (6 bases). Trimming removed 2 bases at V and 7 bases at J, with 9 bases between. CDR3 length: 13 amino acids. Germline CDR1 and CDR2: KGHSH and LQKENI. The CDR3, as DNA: TGTGCCAGCTCACCAATACGGGAGAATGAGCAGTTCTTC. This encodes CASSPIRENEQFF.